The 32 T cell receptor beta chains below were found in one sample sequenced in a study of cytotoxic CD8 clonotypes in ibrutinib-treated CLL. Sequencing was performed with immunoSEQ multiplex PCR; in TCRdb, only in-frame clones are kept and a portion is missing. Of hundreds of thousands of clones listed, 60% to 75% are singletons. Material: PBMCs, obtained after 24 months of ibrutinib treatment. The receptor set was obtained from a human donor with chronic lymphocytic leukemia.

This chain uses TRBV5-1 with TRBJ2-5, with TRBD1 matching 8 bases. The CDR3 sequence is 15 residues long. Germline CDR1 and CDR2: SGHRS and YFSETQ. V shed 4 bases, J shed 2 bases, and the junction held 7 bases outside the gene matches. Here the CDR3 DNA reads TGCGCCAGCAGCACAAATACAGGGGGGCAAGAGACCCAGTACTTC. It translates to CASSTNTGGQETQYF.

CDR3 sequence: CASSLQGLGANVLTF. The CDR3, as DNA: TGCGCCAGCAGCTTGCAGGGGCTCGGGGCCAACGTCCTGACTTTC. This chain links TRBV5-1 with TRBJ2-6, with D possibly being TRBD1 (6 bases). Germline lookup yields CDR1 SGHRS and CDR2 YFSETQ. The CDR3 is made up of 15 amino acids. V shed 1 base and J shed 4 bases, with 9 bases lying between them.

V gene TRBV28 combines with J gene TRBJ2-7; D might be TRBD1 (6 bases). This CDR3 region has 14 residues. CDR1 is MDHEN, CDR2 SYDVKM, per germline. Trimming left V 5 bases short and J 4 bases short, with 15 bases between. Written as DNA, the CDR3 is TGTGCCAGCAGTCTCCGGACAGTAGAGTACGAGCAGTACTTC. As protein: CASSLRTVEYEQYF.

The V gene is TRBV6-5, the J gene TRBJ2-1; D perhaps matches TRBD2 (5 bases). CDR1 is MNHEY and CDR2 is SVGAGI in the germline V gene. The CDR3 has 15 residues. V lost 0 bases, J lost 5 bases, and 11 bases lay in between. The CDR3 DNA sequence: TGTGCCAGCAGTTACTCTCCGGGATACCACAATGAGCAGTTCTTC. Its protein product is CASSYSPGYHNEQFF.

J is TRBJ2-2 and V is TRBV29-1; D ambiguous. This CDR3 has 14 residues. The V gene lost 7 bases and the J gene lost 3 bases, with 15 bases spanning the gap. Germline V gives CDR1 SQVTM, CDR2 ANQGSEA. CDR3 DNA sequence: TGCAGCGCCGAAGGTGACCGAGACACCGGGGAGCTGTTTTTT. Translating it yields CSAEGDRDTGELFF.

J is TRBJ1-2 and V is TRBV18, with a possible D match to TRBD1 (6 bases). The CDR3 runs to 16 residues. In germline, CDR1 is KGHSH, CDR2 LQKENI. V was clipped by 2 bases and J by 3 bases, with 16 bases between them. For the CDR3, the DNA is TGTGCCAGCTCACCAGTAACGGGGGGCAGGGACTATGGCTACACCTTC. This gives the protein CASSPVTGGRDYGYTF.

The chain employs TRBV5-6 and TRBJ2-4; TRBD1 agrees at 9 bases. The CDR3 has 13 residues. With V trimmed by 2 bases and J by 12 bases, 6 bases remained unmatched. Germline CDR1 is SGHDT and CDR2 is YYEEEE. As DNA, the CDR3 is TGTGCCAGCAGCTTAACAGGGGGCGCCGGTCAGTACTTC. As protein: CASSLTGGAGQYF.

V and J are TRBV9 and TRBJ1-1; possible D gene TRBD1, 6 bases. The V gene's germline CDR1 is SGDLS and CDR2 YYNGEE. Trimming removed 3 bases from V and 1 base from J, with 7 bases in between. The length of the CDR3 is 13 residues. CDR3 in amino acids: CASSAQGNTEAFF. The CDR3 DNA is TGTGCCAGCAGCGCACAGGGGAACACTGAAGCTTTCTTT.

J is TRBJ2-2 and V is TRBV28; a weak D match, TRBD2 (6 bases). V was cut by 10 bases and J by 1 base, with 10 bases left in between. CDR3 length equals 13 residues. CDR1 and CDR2 from the germline V gene are MDHEN and SYDVKM. CDR3 sequence (DNA): TGTGCCAACCAGGAGGGGAACACCGGGGAGCTGTTTTTT. Its protein is CANQEGNTGELFF.

V gene TRBV4-2 combines with J gene TRBJ1-1; D may be TRBD1 (5 bases). V gave up 1 base and J gave up 6 bases, with 12 bases separating them. The germline gives CDR1 LGHNA, CDR2 YNFKEQ. The CDR3 covers 14 residues. The CDR3 spells CASSQGDGNAEAFF. The DNA for the CDR3 is TGTGCCAGCAGCCAAGGGGACGGAAATGCTGAAGCTTTCTTT.

The genes are TRBV7-2 and TRBJ1-2; D is uncertain. V was trimmed by 3 bases and J by 8 bases, leaving 13 bases between them. Germline V CDR1 and CDR2: SGHTA, FQGNSA. CDR3 length: 13 amino acids. Here the CDR3 reads CASSFQGFGGYTF. The CDR3 bases are TGTGCCAGCAGCTTTCAAGGGTTCGGCGGCTACACCTTC.

The chain combines TRBV7-9 with TRBJ2-3, with D uncertain. Trimming removed 1 base from V and 2 bases from J, with 13 bases in between. CDR1 SEHNR and CDR2 FQNEAQ come from the germline V gene (reference sequence). The CDR3 is 16 residues long. The CDR3 nucleotides are TGTGCCAGCAGCTTAGTAGTCGGCAGAGTCACAGATACGCAGTATTTT. Its translation: CASSLVVGRVTDTQYF.

The chain joins TRBV9 to TRBJ2-1; D could derive from TRBD1 or TRBD2 (6 bases each). V was shortened by 2 bases and J by 5 bases, with 17 bases between the two germline ends. Germline CDR1 is SGDLS and CDR2 is YYNGEE. The CDR3 has 16 residues. DNA of the CDR3: TGTGCCAGCAGCGTCCGGTGGGGGGCCCTCAACAATGAGCAGTTCTTC. Translation: CASSVRWGALNNEQFF.

The J gene is TRBJ2-1, the V gene TRBV30, with 7 bases fitting TRBD1. The CDR3 length is 13 residues. V lost 6 bases and J lost 4; bases outside the gene matches: 6. From germline, CDR1 is GTSNPN and CDR2 SVGIG (reference sequence). CDR3 DNA sequence: TGTGCCTGCGACAGGGTTACATACAATGAGCAGTTCTTC. The encoded protein is CACDRVTYNEQFF. The full variable domain, completed using reference TRBV30 and TRBJ2-1, is SQTIHQWPATLVQPVGSPLSLECTVEGTSNPNLYWYRQAAGRGLQLLFYSVGIGQISSEVPQNLSASRPQDRQFILSSKKLLLSDSGFYLCACDRVTYNEQFFGPGTRLTVL.

The chain is built from TRBV20-1 and TRBJ1-1; D perhaps matches TRBD1 (6 bases). CDR1 and CDR2 (germline): DFQATT, SNEGSKA (reference sequence). Trimming shortened V by 0 bases and J by 10 bases, and 6 bases separated the two germline ends. CDR3 size: 10 residues. CDR3 amino acids: CSARDRGAFF. In DNA form, the CDR3 reads TGCAGTGCTAGAGACAGGGGAGCTTTCTTT.

The chain carries TRBV18 and TRBJ2-5, with 8 nucleotides matching TRBD2. Germline CDR1 and CDR2: KGHSH and LQKENI. Trimming took 2 bases from V and 3 from J; bases not matched to a gene: 8. The CDR3 is made up of 16 amino acids. CDR3 amino acids: CASSPRSGGLEETQYF. Written as DNA, the CDR3 is TGTGCCAGCTCACCAAGGTCGGGAGGGCTTGAAGAGACCCAGTACTTC.

V is TRBV11-2 and J is TRBJ2-2, with D possibly matching TRBD2 (5 bases). Germline CDR1 and CDR2: SGHAT and FQNNGV. V was shortened by 3 bases and J by 5 bases, with 16 bases between the two germline ends. CDR3 size: 16 residues. The CDR3 bases are TGTGCCAGCAGCTTTTCGTCCGGGATCGGTACCGGGGAGCTGTTTTTT. It codes for CASSFSSGIGTGELFF.

The V and J genes are TRBV2 and TRBJ1-2, with D possibly TRBD1 on 6 matching bases. Germline assignment: CDR1 SNHLY and CDR2 FYNNEI. The CDR3 has 13 residues. V lost 7 bases and J lost 5, with 14 bases in between. CDR3 protein: CASTPGGGYGYTF. In DNA, the CDR3 is TGTGCCAGCACTCCTGGGGGCGGGTATGGCTACACCTTC.

This clone was counted a few times. The chain uses TRBV27 and TRBJ1-1, with 8 bases identical to TRBD1. V was pared by 6 bases and J by 5 bases, with 5 bases of the junction left unmatched. Germline CDR1 reads MNHEY; CDR2 reads SMNVEV (reference sequence). This CDR3 spans 13 amino acids. CDR3 nucleotides: TGTGCCAGCAGGAGGACAGGGTGGACTGAAGCTTTCTTT. Translated: CASRRTGWTEAFF.

The chain combines TRBV6-5 with TRBJ2-5, with 7 bases identical to TRBD2. V shed 6 bases and J 5 bases; nucleotides not matched to a gene: 9. The CDR3 extends over 14 amino acids. Germline V gene data show CDR1 as MNHEY and CDR2 as SVGAGI. CDR3 nucleotide sequence: TGTGCCAGCAGACTACTGGGAGGGATCGAGACCCAGTACTTC. Protein product: CASRLLGGIETQYF.

This clone has a handful of counts. CDR3 region: CASSAGLAGVGTQYF. The CDR3 DNA reads TGTGCCAGCAGCGCGGGACTAGCGGGTGTTGGGACGCAGTATTTT. The chain employs TRBV9 and TRBJ2-3; 12 bases line up with TRBD2. CDR1 and CDR2 (germline): SGDLS, YYNGEE. The CDR3 is made up of 15 amino acids. Unmatched junction bases numbered 8, after V lost 3 bases and J lost 9 bases.

The chain recombines TRBV11-2 with TRBJ2-1; 9 positions match TRBD2. The CDR3 consists of 17 residues. With 2 bases clipped from V and 7 bases from J, the junction kept 12 bases outside the gene matches. Germline CDR1 is SGHAT and CDR2 is FQNNGV. CDR3 DNA: TGTGCCAGCAGCTTACCCCCTTGGACTAGCGTGGGGAATGAGCAGTTCTTC. This codes for CASSLPPWTSVGNEQFF.

This chain joins TRBV7-2 and TRBJ2-1; no firm D call. The V and J ends lost 2 bases and 8 bases respectively, with 4 bases between them. The CDR3 sequence is 11 residues long. Per the germline V gene, CDR1 is SGHTA and CDR2 is FQGNSA. In DNA form, the CDR3 reads TGTGCCAGCAGCTTATTTTATGAGCAGTTCTTC. Translated: CASSLFYEQFF.

As regards this clone: Mismatch with germline at one junction end may stem from a read error. CDR3 sequence: CASSLLRAGNAGELFF. DNA for the CDR3: TGTGCCAGCAGTTTATTACGCGCGGGGAACGCCGGGGAGCTGTTTTTT. This rearrangement joins TRBV27 to TRBJ2-2; a weak D match, TRBD2 (6 bases). The CDR3 length is 16 residues. Germline V gene sequence: CDR1 MNHEY, CDR2 SMNVEV (reference sequence).

The chain joins TRBV6-6 to TRBJ1-2, with D hard to call. Trimming left V 0 bases short and J 3 bases short, with 8 bases between. Germline V CDR1 and CDR2: MNHNY, SVGAGI (reference sequence). The CDR3 totals 14 residues. This CDR3 reads CASSYSAAYYGYTF. CDR3 coding DNA: TGTGCCAGCAGTTACTCAGCAGCGTACTATGGCTACACCTTC.

This chain uses TRBV28 with TRBJ1-5, with no clear D. This CDR3 is built from 13 residues. CDR1 and CDR2 (germline): MDHEN, SYDVKM. Trimming pared 7 bases from V and 1 base from J, leaving 8 bases between. The CDR3, as DNA: TGTGCCAGCACTAGTCAGAGCAATCAGCCCCAGCATTTT. This translates into CASTSQSNQPQHF.

V and J are TRBV7-2 and TRBJ2-7; no reliable D call. The V end lost 1 base, the J end lost 5 bases, and 9 bases lay between the germline ends. Germline V CDR1 and CDR2: SGHTA, FQGNSA. The CDR3 has 13 amino acids. CDR3: CASSLGFFDEQYF. Here the CDR3 DNA reads TGTGCCAGCAGCTTAGGGTTTTTCGACGAGCAGTACTTC.

The chain has TRBV4-3 and TRBJ2-7, with 7 bases matching TRBD1. The CDR3 extends over 14 amino acids. Germline V gene lookup returns CDR1 LGHNA and CDR2 YSLEER. With 3 bases clipped from V and 2 bases from J, the junction kept 4 bases outside the gene matches. The CDR3 DNA reads TGCGCCAGCAGCCATTCACAGGGGCCCTACGAGCAGTACTTC. This sequence encodes CASSHSQGPYEQYF.

V usage is TRBV5-7 and J usage is TRBJ2-5; D gene ambiguous. Being an ORF, TRBV5-7 has a function that is uncertain. With 0 bases removed from V and 5 bases from J, the gap between germline ends came to 5 bases. The CDR3 loop spans 12 amino acids. Here the CDR3 reads CASSLVRETQYF. Here the CDR3 DNA reads TGTGCCAGCAGCTTGGTCCGGGAGACCCAGTACTTC.

The CDR3 DNA reads TGTGCCAGCTCACCGTCAGGGGAGAGAGGCTACACCTTC. Its translation: CASSPSGERGYTF. This chain links TRBV18 with TRBJ1-2; tentative D call: TRBD1 (6 bases). Trimming removed 3 bases at V and 8 bases at J, with 13 bases between. Germline V gene lookup returns CDR1 KGHSH and CDR2 LQKENI. This CDR3 spans 13 amino acids.

The V and J genes are TRBV14 and TRBJ2-3, with no clear D. The germline V gene has CDR1 SGHDN and CDR2 FVKESK. The CDR3 runs 13 residues. V gave up 7 bases and J gave up 3 bases, with 11 bases separating them. The CDR3 DNA sequence: TGTGCCAGCACCCCAAGGCGAACAGATACGCAGTATTTT. Translated, it gives CASTPRRTDTQYF.

The gene calls are TRBV6-5 and TRBJ2-5; the match to TRBD2 covers 7 bases. The V gene's germline CDR1 is MNHEY and CDR2 SVGAGI. V trimming: 1 base; J trimming: 5 bases; junction bases outside the gene matches: 4. The CDR3 length is 14 residues. The CDR3 protein is CASSYLRELETQYF. In nucleotides, the CDR3 is TGTGCCAGCAGTTACTTGCGGGAGCTTGAGACCCAGTACTTC.